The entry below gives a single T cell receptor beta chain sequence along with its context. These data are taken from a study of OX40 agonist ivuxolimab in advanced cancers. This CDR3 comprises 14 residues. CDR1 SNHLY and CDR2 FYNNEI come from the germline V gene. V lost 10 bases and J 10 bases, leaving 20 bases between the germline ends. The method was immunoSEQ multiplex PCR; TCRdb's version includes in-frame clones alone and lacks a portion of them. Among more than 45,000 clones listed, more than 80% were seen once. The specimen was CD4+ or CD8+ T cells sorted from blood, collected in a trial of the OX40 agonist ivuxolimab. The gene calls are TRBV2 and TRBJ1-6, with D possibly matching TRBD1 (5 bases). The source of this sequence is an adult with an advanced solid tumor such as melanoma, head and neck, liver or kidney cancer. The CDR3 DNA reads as TGTGCCACGCGCAGGGACGGGGTAACGTCACCCCTCCACTTT. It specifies CATRRDGVTSPLHF. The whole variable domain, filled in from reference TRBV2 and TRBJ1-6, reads EPEVTQTPSHQVTQMGQEVILRCVPISNHLYFYWYRQILGQKVEFLVSFYNNEISEKSEIFDDQFSVERPDGSNFTLKIRSTKLEDSAMYFCATRRDGVTSPLHFGNGTRLTVT.